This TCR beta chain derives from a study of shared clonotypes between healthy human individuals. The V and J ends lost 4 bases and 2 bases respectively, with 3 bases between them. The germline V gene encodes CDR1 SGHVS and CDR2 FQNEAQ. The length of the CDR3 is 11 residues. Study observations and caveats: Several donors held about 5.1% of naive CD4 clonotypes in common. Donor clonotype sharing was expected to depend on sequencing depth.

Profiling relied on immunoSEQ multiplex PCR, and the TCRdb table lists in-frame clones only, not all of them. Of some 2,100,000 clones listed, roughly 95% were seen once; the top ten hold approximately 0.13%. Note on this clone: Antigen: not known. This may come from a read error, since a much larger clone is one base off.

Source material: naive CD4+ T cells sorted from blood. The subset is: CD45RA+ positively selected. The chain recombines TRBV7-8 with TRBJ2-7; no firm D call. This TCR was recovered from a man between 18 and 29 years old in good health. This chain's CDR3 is CASSSTYEQYF. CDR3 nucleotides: TGTGCCAGCAGCTCCACCTACGAGCAGTACTTC.